Listed here are 22 T cell receptor beta chains from one sample, sequenced in a study of cytomegalovirus exposure and HLA in healthy donors. Both 60 Vbeta primers and 13 Jbeta primers went into the PCR. The protocol was immunoSEQ multiplex PCR, while the TCRdb copy is restricted to in-frame clones and leaves out a portion. Among 110,000 to 150,000 clones listed, 65% to 75% were seen once. Sequencing input: PBMCs. These TCRs come from a man aged 55 to 69 in good health and CMV-seronegative.

V gene TRBV25-1 combines with J gene TRBJ1-1; 9 nucleotides align to TRBD1. The CDR3 has 16 amino acids. Germline V gene lookup returns CDR1 MGHDK and CDR2 SYGVNS. The junction had 11 bases not matched to a gene; V was cut back by 9 bases and J by 0 bases. CDR3 region: CASSSRDRALNTEAFF. CDR3 nucleotides: TGTGCCAGTTCCTCACGGGACAGGGCATTGAACACTGAAGCTTTCTTT.

This chain uses TRBV7-6 with TRBJ2-5; possible D gene TRBD1, 7 bases. Deletions cut 0 bases from V and 5 bases from J, with 28 bases between. The CDR3 is 20 amino acids. CDR1 is SGHVS, CDR2 FNYEAQ, per germline. The CDR3 DNA is TGTGCCAGCAGCTTAGCGACAGGGAGGAGGCTAGCTCCAGACGGGGAGACCCAGTACTTC. Translated: CASSLATGRRLAPDGETQYF.

The rearrangement uses TRBV21-1 and TRBJ2-7; the table assigns TRBD1, which was not confirmed against the DNA. TRBV21-1 is a pseudogene. The CDR3 covers 15 residues. The CDR3, as DNA: TGTGCCAGCAGCAGGCCGGGACAGGGGGCGGACGAGCAGTACTTC. It yields the protein CASSRPGQGADEQYF.

V gene TRBV10-3 combines with J gene TRBJ2-5; 8 bases fit TRBD1. The CDR3 runs to 13 residues. Germline assignment: CDR1 ENHRY and CDR2 SYGVKD. Trimming took 6 bases from V and 3 from J; bases not matched to a gene: 3. CDR3 coding DNA: TGTGCCATCAGCCAGGGACAGGAAGAGACCCAGTACTTC. Amino acid sequence: CAISQGQEETQYF.

The J gene is TRBJ1-1, the V gene TRBV11-3; 7 positions match TRBD1. Trimming removed 5 bases from V and 1 base from J; junction bases left unmatched: 7. Germline CDR1 and CDR2: SGHNT and YENEEA. This CDR3 contains 15 residues. The CDR3 nucleotides read TGTGCCAGCAGCCTTAGGACAGGCTCGAACACTGAAGCTTTCTTT. Amino acids: CASSLRTGSNTEAFF.

The rearrangement links TRBV15 to TRBJ2-1, with D possibly TRBD2 on 5 matching bases. The germline CDR1 and CDR2 sequences are LNHNV and YYDKDF (reference sequence). The CDR3 spans 17 residues. V was shortened by 3 bases and J by 5 bases, with 20 bases between the two germline ends. The CDR3 DNA sequence: TGTGCCACCAGCAGCAGACTCTCAGGCGGAGGAAACAATGAGCAGTTCTTC. Its protein product is CATSSRLSGGGNNEQFF.

The rearrangement uses TRBV5-4 and TRBJ2-3; 10 nucleotides align to TRBD1. This CDR3 spans 15 amino acids. V trimming: 0 bases; J trimming: 4 bases; junction bases outside the gene matches: 2. Germline V CDR1 and CDR2: SGHNT, YYREEE (reference sequence). The CDR3 loop reads CASSLAGTGADTQYF. The DNA of the CDR3 is TGTGCCAGCAGCTTGGCTGGGACAGGGGCAGATACGCAGTATTTT.

The rearrangement uses TRBV5-4 and TRBJ1-1; D is unclear. Trimming pared 4 bases from V and 2 bases from J, leaving 12 bases between. The length of the CDR3 is 14 residues. Germline CDR1 and CDR2: SGHNT and YYREEE (reference sequence). The CDR3 DNA reads TGTGCCAGCAGCCCCGTTCCAGAAAACACTGAAGCTTTCTTT. Translated, it gives CASSPVPENTEAFF.

The chain recombines TRBV10-3 with TRBJ1-2, with D maybe TRBD1 (5 bases). Trimming left V 6 bases short and J 2 bases short, with 22 bases between. Germline V lookup: CDR1 ENHRY, CDR2 SYGVKD. The CDR3 contains 17 residues. CDR3 DNA sequence: TGTGCCATCAGATCACCAACAAATGGGGCAGTCAACTATGGCTACACCTTC. Protein: CAIRSPTNGAVNYGYTF.

The chain links TRBV5-1 to TRBJ2-1; a possible D gene is TRBD2 (5 bases). Trimming left V 4 bases short and J 6 bases short, with 17 bases between. The germline gives CDR1 SGHRS, CDR2 YFSETQ. The CDR3 covers 15 residues. CDR3 sequence reads: CASSPAGMGFNEQFF. CDR3 coding DNA: TGCGCCAGCAGCCCGGCGGGTATGGGTTTCAATGAGCAGTTCTTC.

The genes are TRBV10-3 and TRBJ2-7; 7 positions match TRBD1. CDR1 is ENHRY, CDR2 SYGVKD, per germline. This CDR3 has 14 amino acids. Trimming removed 6 bases from V and 3 bases from J; junction bases left unmatched: 8. CDR3: CAISPGTDNYEQYF. DNA for the CDR3: TGTGCCATCAGCCCCGGGACAGACAACTACGAGCAGTACTTC.

The chain is built from TRBV2 and TRBJ1-1; TRBD1 agrees at 9 bases. With V trimmed by 7 bases and J by 5 bases, 8 bases remained unmatched. Germline V lookup: CDR1 SNHLY, CDR2 FYNNEI. The CDR3 extends over 14 amino acids. The CDR3 DNA is TGTGCCAGCATTTCCGGGACAGGGAATACTGAAGCTTTCTTT. Its translation: CASISGTGNTEAFF.

This clone was counted a few times. The chain couples TRBV9 to TRBJ1-5; TRBD1 is a possible D gene (6 bases). Trimming removed 4 bases from V and 1 base from J, with 12 bases in between. The CDR3 length is 15 residues. Germline lookup yields CDR1 SGDLS and CDR2 YYNGEE. CDR3 in DNA: TGTGCCAGCAGCCCGTCACAGGGAAGCAATCAGCCCCAGCATTTT. This translates into CASSPSQGSNQPQHF.

This clone was observed a few times. The rearrangement uses TRBV5-1 and TRBJ1-2; possibly TRBD1 for D (5 bases). In germline, CDR1 is SGHRS, CDR2 YFSETQ. The germline V and J ends were trimmed by 0 bases and 1 base, with 7 bases remaining between them. This CDR3 spans 14 amino acids. The CDR3 spells CASSLAGGNYGYTF. The CDR3, as DNA: TGCGCCAGCAGCTTGGCCGGGGGTAACTATGGCTACACCTTC.

The genes are TRBV10-3 and TRBJ2-5, with 9 bases that match TRBD2. The CDR3 contains 17 residues. The trim removed 2 bases at V and 6 bases at J, leaving 13 bases unmatched. CDR1 and CDR2 (germline): ENHRY, SYGVKD. The CDR3 is CAISEGLAGVPRKTQYF. The CDR3 region has the DNA TGTGCCATCAGTGAGGGGTTAGCGGGAGTTCCCAGGAAGACCCAGTACTTC.

This clone occurred a few times. The chain combines TRBV7-9 with TRBJ1-1, with D possibly being TRBD1 (6 bases). CDR1 is SEHNR, CDR2 FQNEAQ, per germline (reference sequence). This CDR3 is built from 13 residues. The V gene lost 4 bases and the J gene lost 4 bases, with 10 bases spanning the gap. The CDR3 DNA sequence: TGTGCCAGCAGCTACGGGACATTCACTGAAGCTTTCTTT. Translating gives CASSYGTFTEAFF. The variable domain in full, completed from reference TRBV7-9 and TRBJ1-1, reads DTGVSQNPRHKITKRGQNVTFRCDPISEHNRLYWYRQTLGQGPEFLTYFQNEAQLEKSRLLSDRFSAERPKGSFSTLEIQRTEQGDSAMYLCASSYGTFTEAFFGQGTRLTVV.

This clone turned up a few times. The V call is TRBV28, the J call TRBJ1-5; D unresolved. V was shortened by 2 bases and J by 2 bases, with 10 bases between the two germline ends. This CDR3 has 15 amino acids. Germline CDR1 reads MDHEN; CDR2 reads SYDVKM. CDR3 loop: CASSLRVFGNQPQHF. CDR3 bases: TGTGCCAGCAGTTTACGGGTCTTTGGCAATCAGCCCCAGCATTTT. The variable domain in full, completed from reference TRBV28 and TRBJ1-5, reads DVKVTQSSRYLVKRTGEKVFLECVQDMDHENMFWYRQDPGLGLRLIYFSYDVKMKEKGDIPEGYSVSREKKERFSLILESASTNQTSMYLCASSLRVFGNQPQHFGDGTRLSIL.

The chain carries TRBV11-2 and TRBJ2-7; 9 nucleotides align to TRBD1. The CDR3 totals 15 residues. The junction had 7 bases not matched to a gene; V was cut back by 5 bases and J by 2 bases. In germline, CDR1 is SGHAT, CDR2 FQNNGV. As DNA, the CDR3 is TGTGCCAGCAGCCGAACGGGACAGGGAACCTACGAGCAGTACTTC. Its protein is CASSRTGQGTYEQYF. Together with reference TRBV11-2 and TRBJ2-7, the CDR3 gives the full variable domain: EAGVAQSPRYKIIEKRQSVAFWCNPISGHATLYWYQQILGQGPKLLIQFQNNGVVDDSQLPKDRFSAERLKGVDSTLKIQPAKLEDSAVYLCASSRTGQGTYEQYFGPGTRLTVT.

The CDR3 region has the DNA TGTGCCAGCAGTTCCCTCGGGAGCGGCGGGAGGGTAAACGAGCAGTACTTC. Its translation: CASSSLGSGGRVNEQYF. The chain is built from TRBV28 and TRBJ2-7; TRBD2 matches at 9 bases. Trimming took 4 bases from V and 5 from J; bases not matched to a gene: 15. From germline, CDR1 is MDHEN and CDR2 SYDVKM. The CDR3 is 17 residues long.

The chain combines TRBV6-6 with TRBJ2-7; 10 bases match TRBD2. V lost 3 bases to trimming and J lost 1 base; unmatched junction nucleotides: 6. Germline lookup yields CDR1 MNHNY and CDR2 SVGAGI (reference sequence). This CDR3 region has 16 residues. CDR3 amino acids: CASSYTASGGSYEQYF. CDR3 bases: TGTGCCAGCAGTTATACCGCTAGCGGGGGTTCCTACGAGCAGTACTTC.

The chain couples TRBV27 to TRBJ2-7; TRBD2 matches 12 bases. The trim removed 5 bases at V and 0 bases at J, leaving 8 bases unmatched. The CDR3 is made up of 17 amino acids. CDR1 and CDR2 from the germline V gene are MNHEY and SMNVEV (reference sequence). Written as DNA, the CDR3 is TGTGCCAGCAGTCCAATCCGACTAGCGGGAGACTCCTACGAGCAGTACTTC. Residues: CASSPIRLAGDSYEQYF.

This clone was observed a single time. The junction departs from germline at one end; a sequencing error may be responsible. The gene calls are TRBV7-9 and TRBJ1-1; no definite D call. In germline, CDR1 is SEHNR, CDR2 FQNEAQ (reference sequence). The CDR3 length is 12 residues. The CDR3 region has the DNA TGTTCCAGCACCGACATGAACACTGAAGCTTTCTTT. It translates to CSSTDMNTEAFF.